These 24 T cell receptor beta chains were sequenced from one sample in a study of glioma-infiltrating T cells after dendritic cell vaccination. As for time point: after dendritic cell vaccination, including at tumor progression/relapse. Produced via immunoSEQ multiplex PCR; TCRdb's table is partial and in-frame only. Seen here are 72,000 or so clones, around 87% observed once, and the top ten hold approximately 2.4%. The material was blood, obtained after dendritic cell vaccination. These receptor sequences come from a human donor with glioblastoma.

This chain uses TRBV10-2 with TRBJ2-5, with 11 bases lining up with TRBD2. This CDR3 is 14 amino acids long. V was clipped by 6 bases and J by 3 bases; unmatched bases: 3. Germline V CDR1 and CDR2: WSHSY, SAAADI. CDR3 sequence (DNA): TGCGCCAGCAGACCACTAGCGGGGGAAGAGACCCAGTACTTC. Protein sequence: CASRPLAGEETQYF.

This chain joins TRBV7-6 and TRBJ1-1; a weak D match, TRBD1 (6 bases). V dropped 6 bases and J dropped 4 bases, with 24 bases sitting between them. CDR1 SGHVS and CDR2 FNYEAQ come from the germline V gene. This CDR3 is built from 17 residues. In nucleotides, the CDR3 is TGTGCCAGCAGTCTAAAGGACAGCGGAGAAGTGAGCACTGAAGCTTTCTTT. It is translated as CASSLKDSGEVSTEAFF.

This rearrangement joins TRBV7-6 to TRBJ2-2; D is ambiguous. The germline V gene encodes CDR1 SGHVS and CDR2 FNYEAQ. The CDR3 consists of 16 residues. V dropped 5 bases and J dropped 0 bases, with 13 bases sitting between them. DNA of the CDR3: TGTGCCAGCAGCCCTGATACACCTGCGAACACCGGGGAGCTGTTTTTT. As protein: CASSPDTPANTGELFF.

As DNA, the CDR3 is TGTGCCTGGAGTCCCCCGGCGGTTTACGTCTATGGCTACACCTTC. Residues: CAWSPPAVYVYGYTF. The chain has TRBV30 and TRBJ1-2; no definite D call. Germline loops: CDR1 GTSNPN, CDR2 SVGIG (reference sequence). The CDR3 loop spans 15 amino acids. V was pared by 2 bases and J by 4 bases, with 17 bases between.

This chain connects TRBV10-2 to TRBJ2-4; D gene uncertain. The germline CDR1 and CDR2 sequences are WSHSY and SAAADI. CDR3 size: 13 residues. V dropped 3 bases and J dropped 1 base, with 4 bases sitting between them. The CDR3 nucleotides are TGCGCCAGCAGTGACAGGGCCAAAAACATTCAGTACTTC. This sequence encodes CASSDRAKNIQYF.

This chain joins TRBV7-3 and TRBJ2-3; 10 bases are shared with TRBD1. CDR3 size: 15 residues. V shed 5 bases, J shed 1 base, and the junction held 3 bases outside the gene matches. Germline CDR1 reads SGHTA; CDR2 reads FQGTGA. The CDR3 spells CASSADRGRTDTQYF. The CDR3 DNA is TGTGCCAGCAGCGCTGACAGGGGGCGCACAGATACGCAGTATTTT.

The chain employs TRBV19 and TRBJ2-7; TRBD1 matches at 9 bases. V was clipped by 4 bases and J by 5 bases; unmatched bases: 9. There are 15 residues in the CDR3. CDR1 and CDR2 (germline): LNHDA, SQIVND (reference sequence). CDR3 DNA: TGTGCCAGTAGTACAACCGGGACAGGGCGGAACGAGCAGTACTTC. It codes for CASSTTGTGRNEQYF.

The chain recombines TRBV5-6 with TRBJ1-5; 9 positions agree with TRBD1. The germline gives CDR1 SGHDT, CDR2 YYEEEE. The CDR3 extends over 16 amino acids. The trim removed 4 bases at V and 1 base at J, leaving 6 bases unmatched. CDR3 nucleotide sequence: TGTGCCAGCAGCCTACTTGGGACAGGGAGCAATCAGCCCCAGCATTTT. It is translated as CASSLLGTGSNQPQHF.

The chain recombines TRBV14 with TRBJ1-6; TRBD1 might be the D (5 bases). This CDR3 has 16 amino acids. The V gene's germline CDR1 is SGHDN and CDR2 FVKESK. Trimming left V 4 bases short and J 4 bases short, with 14 bases between. The CDR3 DNA is TGTGCCAGCAGCCGGGCCATGGGGGGGTATAATTCACCCCTCCACTTT. Protein: CASSRAMGGYNSPLHF.

The V gene is TRBV2, the J gene TRBJ2-1, with 13 bases identical to TRBD2. With 5 bases clipped from V and 6 bases from J, the junction kept 4 bases outside the gene matches. The CDR3 loop spans 15 amino acids. CDR1 is SNHLY and CDR2 is FYNNEI in the germline V gene. DNA for the CDR3: TGTGCCAGCAGTCCGACTAGCGGGGGGCCCAATGAGCAGTTCTTC. This encodes CASSPTSGGPNEQFF. The full variable domain, with the rest looked up from reference TRBV2 and TRBJ2-1, is EPEVTQTPSHQVTQMGQEVILRCVPISNHLYFYWYRQILGQKVEFLVSFYNNEISEKSEIFDDQFSVERPDGSNFTLKIRSTKLEDSAMYFCASSPTSGGPNEQFFGPGTRLTVL.

The chain links TRBV10-2 to TRBJ1-1; D not resolved. V was shortened by 8 bases and J by 1 base, with 5 bases between the two germline ends. Per the germline V gene, CDR1 is WSHSY and CDR2 is SAAADI. The CDR3 contains 11 residues. CDR3 coding DNA: TGCGCCAGCGCAGGGAACACTGAAGCTTTCTTT. It specifies CASAGNTEAFF.

The chain employs TRBV2 and TRBJ2-3; D gene unclear. The germline V gene has CDR1 SNHLY and CDR2 FYNNEI. V lost 4 bases to trimming and J lost 2 bases, with 10 bases between them. There are 14 residues in the CDR3. CDR3 DNA: TGTGCCAGCAGTGTTAGCCCATCCACAGATACGCAGTATTTT. Amino acids: CASSVSPSTDTQYF.

The genes are TRBV7-2 and TRBJ2-1; no definite D call. This CDR3 has 15 residues. The germline CDR1 and CDR2 sequences are SGHTA and FQGNSA. The V and J ends lost 5 bases and 4 bases respectively, with 15 bases between them. CDR3: CASSVSIVRYNEQFF. In nucleotides, the CDR3 is TGTGCCAGCAGCGTTAGCATAGTCCGTTACAATGAGCAGTTCTTC.

The chain combines TRBV18 with TRBJ2-3, with D possibly TRBD1 on 6 matching bases. CDR3 length: 15 residues. V was trimmed by 2 bases and J by 0 bases, leaving 9 bases between them. Germline V gene lookup returns CDR1 KGHSH and CDR2 LQKENI. The CDR3: CASSPGQFSTDTQYF. CDR3 in DNA: TGTGCCAGCTCACCAGGACAGTTCAGCACAGATACGCAGTATTTT.

The chain couples TRBV4-1 to TRBJ2-3; TRBD2 matches at 8 bases. The CDR3 spans 17 residues. Unmatched junction bases numbered 11, after V lost 2 bases and J lost 4 bases. Germline-derived CDR1 and CDR2 are MGHRA and YSYEKL. Here the CDR3 DNA reads TGCGCCAGCAGCCAACCTCCCCAGCGGGAGAGGGCAGATACGCAGTATTTT. Residues: CASSQPPQRERADTQYF.

The V gene is TRBV7-3, the J gene TRBJ1-2; D perhaps matches TRBD1 (5 bases). V was shortened by 1 base and J by 6 bases, with 9 bases between the two germline ends. This CDR3 has 13 residues. CDR1 is SGHTA, CDR2 FQGTGA, per germline. CDR3 region: CASSLRPRDGYTF. CDR3 bases: TGTGCCAGCAGCTTAAGGCCCAGGGATGGCTACACCTTC.

This rearrangement joins TRBV7-2 to TRBJ1-2; 7 positions match TRBD1. This CDR3 contains 13 residues. Germline CDR1 is SGHTA and CDR2 is FQGNSA. The J segment lost 7 bases and the V segment lost 5 bases, leaving 7 bases of the junction unmatched. The CDR3 here is CASSIDRDIGYTF. CDR3 coding DNA: TGTGCCAGCAGCATTGACAGGGATATTGGCTACACCTTC.

The genes are TRBV9 and TRBJ1-2; D not resolved. The germline V gene encodes CDR1 SGDLS and CDR2 YYNGEE. Between the trimmed V and J ends, which lost 0 bases and 7 bases, there was a span of 7 bases. The CDR3 contains 12 residues. The CDR3 nucleotides are TGTGCCAGCAGCGTAGGAGGGTTTGGCTACACCTTC. Translated, it gives CASSVGGFGYTF.

In its sample, this clone was seen once. The chain carries TRBV13 and TRBJ2-5, with 8 bases lining up with TRBD2. CDR1 and CDR2 from the germline V gene are PRHDT and FYEKMQ (reference sequence). The CDR3 is 14 amino acids. V lost 1 base and J lost 4; bases outside the gene matches: 2. The CDR3 sequence: CASSLVRGGETQYF. As DNA, the CDR3 is TGTGCCAGCAGCTTAGTCCGGGGGGGAGAGACCCAGTACTTC.

The chain recombines TRBV2 with TRBJ2-3; 7 bases are shared with TRBD2. CDR3 size: 14 residues. The germline CDR1 and CDR2 sequences are SNHLY and FYNNEI. After removal of 8 bases from V and 5 bases from J, the junction contained 10 bases not matched to a gene. CDR3 protein: CASARGGDQDTQYF. The DNA of the CDR3 is TGTGCCAGCGCCCGGGGAGGGGATCAAGATACGCAGTATTTT.

The DNA of the CDR3 is TGTGCCAGCAGTTCACATAGGCCAGGTGCAGCCTACGAGCAGTACTTC. It yields the protein CASSSHRPGAAYEQYF. The rearrangement links TRBV27 to TRBJ2-7; D is undetermined. This CDR3 spans 16 amino acids. The germline gives CDR1 MNHEY, CDR2 SMNVEV (reference sequence). V was cut by 4 bases and J by 2 bases, with 18 bases left in between.

The V gene is TRBV7-6, the J gene TRBJ1-4, with D possibly matching TRBD1 (5 bases). Trimming cost V 4 bases and J 0 bases, with 18 bases left between them. Per the germline V gene, CDR1 is SGHVS and CDR2 is FNYEAQ. The CDR3 is 18 amino acids. CDR3 sequence: CASSSPATEPATNEKLFF. In DNA form, the CDR3 reads TGTGCCAGCAGCTCTCCGGCGACAGAACCTGCAACTAATGAAAAACTGTTTTTT.

The genes are TRBV19 and TRBJ2-1, with 11 positions matching TRBD1. CDR3 length equals 15 residues. V shed 3 bases and J 7 bases; nucleotides not matched to a gene: 5. The germline CDR1 and CDR2 sequences are LNHDA and SQIVND (reference sequence). In DNA form, the CDR3 reads TGTGCCAGTAGTATCGGGGACAGGGGGGGTAATGAGCAGTTCTTC. This gives the protein CASSIGDRGGNEQFF.

The DNA of the CDR3 is TGTGCCAGCAGCTTAGACGGGGGATTGGACTATGGCTACACCTTC. Encoded protein: CASSLDGGLDYGYTF. V gene TRBV11-1 combines with J gene TRBJ1-2, with D perhaps matching TRBD1 (5 bases). Trimming removed 1 base at V and 3 bases at J, with 12 bases between. The germline CDR1 and CDR2 sequences are SGHAT and FQDESV (reference sequence). CDR3 size: 15 residues.